The entry that follows covers one T cell receptor beta chain sequence. At least ten counts were recorded for this clonotype. The target of this receptor is not known. The record has no base qualities; no much larger clone is one base away. Libraries were prepared through PCR. Sequencing took place on an Illumina HiSeq 2500. TCR libraries were prepared with molecular barcoding, using unique molecular identifiers to normalize TCRbeta repertoire quantification. TCRdb redid the processing of the public reads, applying fastp at Q25 and MiXCR, and retained in-frame beta chains. For every CDR3 protein sequence, its rows merge into one entry that carries the most common genes and DNA. Recorded for this sample are more than 200,000 distinct CDR3 sequences; about 15% of them occurred a single time. Around two fifths of the sample is in the top ten clones. The CDR3 covers 13 residues, taking in both the cysteine and the phenylalanine. The sequence is cut down to CDR3 DNA, 39 bases in frame from base 1. V drops 6 bases and J drops 3 bases, leaving 12 bases in between.

Reading the label with the study, this specimen's treatment or condition is: allogeneic hematopoietic cell transplantation with graft depleted of TCRalphabeta T cells and CD19 B cells. The children who served as transplant recipients had been given grafts of TCRalphabeta/CD19-depleted allogeneic hematopoietic cells. The record originates from a study of T-cell reconstitution after alpha-beta-depleted transplantation in children (dated by TCRdb to the mid-2010s). Background for the entire study: Using TCR repertoire profiling, the study followed T-cell immune reconstitution in a quantitative way in children after TCRalphabeta/CD19-depleted allogeneic hematopoietic cell transplantation.

Beyond this particular receptor, the publication reports: Hyperexpanded clone frequencies declined over subsequent months; after one year, T-cell counts and TCRbeta diversity were mostly attributed to newly produced T cells. The apparently early recovery of alphabetaT-cell counts about two months after transplant reportedly depended on only several hundred rapidly expanded clones that came from non-depleted graft cells. The high TCRbeta diversity at day 60 in some patients was ascribed to recipient T cells and intrathymic progenitors that had survived conditioning.

The sequence derives from a male patient under 10 years old who had a stem cell transplant for acute lymphoblastic leukemia, so the T cells may come from the graft donor. The material sequenced was PBMCs, mostly from graft donor cells, taken 360 days after TCRalphabeta/CD19-depleted stem cell transplant. This sequence uses TRBV12-3 or TRBV12-4 and TRBJ2-7; the D gene cannot be named for sure. In nucleotides, the sequence is TGTGCCAGCAGCTTGGTTGGCAGCTACGAGCAGTACTTC. This is translated as CASSLVGSYEQYF.